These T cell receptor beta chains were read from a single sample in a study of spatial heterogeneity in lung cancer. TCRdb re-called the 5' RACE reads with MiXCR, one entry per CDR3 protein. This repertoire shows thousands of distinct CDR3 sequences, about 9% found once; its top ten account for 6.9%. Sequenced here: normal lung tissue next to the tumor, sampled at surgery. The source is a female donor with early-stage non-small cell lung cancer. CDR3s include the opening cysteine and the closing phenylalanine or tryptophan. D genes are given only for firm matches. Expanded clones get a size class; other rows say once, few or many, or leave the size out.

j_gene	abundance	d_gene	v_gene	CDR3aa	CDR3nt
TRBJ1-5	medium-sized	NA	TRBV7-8	CASSLSGGLPQHF	TGTGCCAGCAGCTTATCCGGGGGGTTGCCCCAGCATTTT
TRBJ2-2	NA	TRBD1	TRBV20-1	CSARDRVSGNTGELFF	TGCAGTGCTAGGGACAGGGTCTCGGGGAACACCGGGGAGCTGTTTTTT
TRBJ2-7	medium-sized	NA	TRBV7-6	CASSLWPGTIYEQYF	TGTGCCAGCAGCCTATGGCCGGGGACCATCTACGAGCAGTACTTC
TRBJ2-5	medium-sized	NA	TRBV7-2	CASTPPGQETQYF	TGTGCCAGCACCCCCCCGGGGCAAGAGACCCAGTACTTC
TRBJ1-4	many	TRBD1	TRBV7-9	CASSFTGQRNEKLFF	TGTGCCAGCAGCTTCACGGGACAGAGAAATGAAAAACTGTTTTTT
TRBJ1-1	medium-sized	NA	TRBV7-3	CASSYHRDTEAFF	TGTGCCAGCAGCTATCACCGGGACACTGAAGCTTTCTTT
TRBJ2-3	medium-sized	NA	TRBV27	CASSWQGYTDTQYF	TGTGCCAGCAGTTGGCAGGGCTACACAGATACGCAGTATTTT
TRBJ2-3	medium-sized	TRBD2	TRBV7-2	CASSPNRLAGGNTDTQYF	TGTGCCAGCAGCCCCAACAGACTAGCGGGGGGAAACACAGATACGCAGTATTTT
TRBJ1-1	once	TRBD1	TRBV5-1	CASSPRDRTEAFF	TGCGCCAGCAGCCCCCGGGACAGGACTGAAGCTTTCTTT
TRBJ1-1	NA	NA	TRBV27	CASRPGLMNTEAFF	TGTGCCAGCAGGCCGGGGCTAATGAACACTGAAGCTTTCTTT
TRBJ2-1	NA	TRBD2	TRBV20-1	CSARDASGTYNEQFF	TGCAGTGCTAGAGATGCTAGCGGGACCTACAATGAGCAGTTCTTC
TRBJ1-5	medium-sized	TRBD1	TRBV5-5	CASSLIGQVNQPQHF	TGTGCCAGCAGCTTGATCGGACAGGTCAATCAGCCCCAGCATTTT
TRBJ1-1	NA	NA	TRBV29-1	CSVEDRANTEAFF	TGCAGCGTTGAAGACAGGGCTAACACTGAAGCTTTCTTT
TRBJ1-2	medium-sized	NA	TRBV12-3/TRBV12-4	CASSSAGGLSYGYTF	TGTGCCAGCAGTTCCGCCGGGGGGTTAAGCTATGGCTACACCTTC
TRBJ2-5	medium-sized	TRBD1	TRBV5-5	CASSPTGYQETQYF	TGTGCCAGCAGCCCGACAGGGTATCAAGAGACCCAGTACTTC
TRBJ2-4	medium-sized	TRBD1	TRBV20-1	CSATPGQGDYF	TGCAGTGCTACGCCCGGACAGGGCGATTACTTC
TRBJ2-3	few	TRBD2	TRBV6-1	CASWTSRTQYF	TGTGCCAGCTGGACTAGCCGTACGCAGTATTTT
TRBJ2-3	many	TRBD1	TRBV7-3	CASSLSGQGANTQYF	TGTGCCAGCAGCTTATCGGGACAGGGGGCGAATACGCAGTATTTT
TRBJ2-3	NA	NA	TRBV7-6	CASSSFYTDTQYF	TGTGCCAGCAGCTCTTTTTATACAGATACGCAGTATTTT
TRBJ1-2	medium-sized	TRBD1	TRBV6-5	CASSSGQGASSF	TGTGCCAGCAGTTCCGGACAGGGTGCCTCATCCTTC